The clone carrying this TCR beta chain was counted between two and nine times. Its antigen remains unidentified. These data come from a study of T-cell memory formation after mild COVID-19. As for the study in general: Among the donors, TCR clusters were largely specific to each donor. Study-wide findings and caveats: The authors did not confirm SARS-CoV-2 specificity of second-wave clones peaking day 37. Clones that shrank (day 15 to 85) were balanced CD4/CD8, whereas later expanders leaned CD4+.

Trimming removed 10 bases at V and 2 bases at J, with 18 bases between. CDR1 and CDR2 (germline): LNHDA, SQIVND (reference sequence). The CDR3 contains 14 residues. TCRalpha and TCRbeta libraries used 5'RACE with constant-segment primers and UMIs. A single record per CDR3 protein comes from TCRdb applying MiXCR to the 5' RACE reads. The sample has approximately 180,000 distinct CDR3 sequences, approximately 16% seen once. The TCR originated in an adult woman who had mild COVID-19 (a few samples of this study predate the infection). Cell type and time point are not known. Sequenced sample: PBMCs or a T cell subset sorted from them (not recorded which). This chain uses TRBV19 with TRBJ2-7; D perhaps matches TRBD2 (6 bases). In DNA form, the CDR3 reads TGTGCCACCCGGCCCGGGGGAAACGCCTACGAGCAGTACTTC. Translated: CATRPGGNAYEQYF.